One sample yielded the 26 T cell receptor beta chains listed below, sequenced in a study of T cell repertoires in aging, cancer and after chemotherapy. TRB rearrangements spanning V, D and J were amplified using mixed TRB-A/B primers. MiXCR, run by TCRdb on the multiplex PCR reads, gives a single entry per CDR3 protein. The data show nearly 5,000 distinct CDR3 sequences, around 35% seen once. Amplification of TCR beta used genomic DNA extracted from peripheral blood. Sample: blood. All receptors come from a human donor with a blood cancer.

In this sample, this clonotype is medium-sized (0.01 to 0.1%). This rearrangement joins TRBV6-5 to TRBJ1-6, with 9 bases lining up with TRBD1. The CDR3 sequence is 16 residues long. With V trimmed by 2 bases and J by 9 bases, 8 bases remained unmatched. Germline V lookup: CDR1 MNHEY, CDR2 SVGAGI. CDR3 sequence reads: CASSYGTGNEGSPLHF. In DNA form, the CDR3 reads TGTGCCAGCAGTTACGGGACAGGGAACGAAGGTTCACCCCTCCACTTT.

The chain uses TRBV6-5 and TRBJ2-6; 8 bases agree with TRBD1. The V gene's germline CDR1 is MNHEY and CDR2 SVGAGI. This CDR3 comprises 15 residues. V lost 9 bases to trimming and J lost 2 bases; unmatched junction nucleotides: 6. The CDR3 nucleotides read TGTGCCAGAAGGGACAGGACAGCTGGGGCCAACGTCCTGACTTTC. This sequence encodes CARRDRTAGANVLTF.

This clonotype was detected only a few times. The chain carries TRBV12-3 or TRBV12-4 and TRBJ2-4, with D perhaps TRBD1 (6 bases). This CDR3 spans 15 amino acids. V lost 3 bases, J lost 8 bases, and 17 bases lay in between. Here the CDR3 reads CASSFQGRKGDIQYF. CDR3 sequence (DNA): TGTGCCAGCAGTTTCCAGGGGCGGAAGGGGGACATTCAGTACTTC.

The chain has TRBV5-1 and TRBJ2-3; 9 bases fit TRBD1. Germline CDR1 and CDR2: SGHRS and YFSETQ. The CDR3 extends over 15 amino acids. Trimming at V came to 2 bases and at J to 4 bases, leaving 5 bases not matched to a gene. This CDR3 reads CASSFRDREADTQYF. CDR3 DNA: TGCGCCAGCAGCTTCCGGGACAGGGAGGCAGATACGCAGTATTTT. The variable domain in full, completed from reference TRBV5-1 and TRBJ2-3, reads KAGVTQTPRYLIKTRGQQVTLSCSPISGHRSVSWYQQTPGQGLQFLFEYFSETQRNKGNFPGRFSGRQFSNSRSEMNVSTLELGDSALYLCASSFRDREADTQYFGPGTRLTVL.

There are a few counts of this clonotype. The chain carries TRBV30 and TRBJ1-5; possibly TRBD1 for D (5 bases). This CDR3 comprises 13 residues. Trimming stripped 0 bases from V and 7 bases from J, with 10 bases between. Germline V gives CDR1 GTSNPN, CDR2 SVGIG (reference sequence). CDR3 region: CAWSVRAGQPQHF. Written as DNA, the CDR3 is TGTGCCTGGAGTGTAAGGGCAGGGCAGCCCCAGCATTTT.

Sample share makes this clonotype medium-sized. The gene calls are TRBV29-1 and TRBJ1-1; D remains unclear. Germline CDR1 and CDR2: SQVTM and ANQGSEA. CDR3 length equals 15 residues. The V end lost 5 bases, the J end lost 0 bases, and 16 bases lay between the germline ends. The DNA for the CDR3 is TGCAGCGTTACCTCAGGCACCGTTATGAACACTGAAGCTTTCTTT. It encodes CSVTSGTVMNTEAFF.

This clonotype was observed a handful of times. The J gene is TRBJ1-5, the V gene TRBV20-1, with D possibly TRBD1 on 5 matching bases. Germline lookup yields CDR1 DFQATT and CDR2 SNEGSKA (reference sequence). The CDR3 runs to 18 residues. Trimming cost V 5 bases and J 0 bases, with 23 bases left between them. CDR3 coding DNA: TGCAGTGCTGTCAGGGTGCGCAGGGAACATTATAGCAATCAGCCCCAGCATTTT. It specifies CSAVRVRREHYSNQPQHF.

This clonotype is medium-sized (0.01 to 0.1%) in the sample. The chain combines TRBV5-5 with TRBJ2-7; 7 bases align to TRBD1. The CDR3 sequence is 14 residues long. Germline assignment: CDR1 SGHKS and CDR2 YYEKEE (reference sequence). V trimming: 1 base; J trimming: 2 bases; junction bases outside the gene matches: 3. The CDR3 protein is CASSLTGDTYEQYF. CDR3 in DNA: TGTGCCAGCAGCTTGACAGGGGATACCTACGAGCAGTACTTC.

This sequence joins TRBV15 and TRBJ2-2, with 9 nucleotides matching TRBD2. J was trimmed by 5 bases and V by 5 bases; bases with no gene match: 6. Germline CDR1 LNHNV, CDR2 YYDKDF (reference sequence). The length of the CDR3 is 15 residues. CDR3 coding DNA: TGTGCCACCAGCGTTAGCGGGAGATTGACCGGGGAGCTGTTTTTT. Translating it yields CATSVSGRLTGELFF. Full variable domain (remainder filled in from reference TRBV15 and TRBJ2-2): DAMVIQNPRYQVTQFGKPVTLSCSQTLNHNVMYWYQQKSSQAPKLLFHYYDKDFNNEADTPDNFQSRRPNTSFCFLDIRSPGLGDTAMYLCATSVSGRLTGELFFGEGSRLTVL.

The chain combines TRBV7-6 with TRBJ1-5, with D tentatively TRBD1 (5 bases). Trimming pared 5 bases from V and 6 bases from J, leaving 11 bases between. Looked up from germline, CDR1 is SGHVS and CDR2 is FNYEAQ. CDR3 length: 13 residues. The CDR3 protein is CASSNAGSQPQHF. CDR3 nucleotide sequence: TGTGCCAGCAGCAACGCAGGGAGTCAGCCCCAGCATTTT. Variable domain in full (rest from reference TRBV7-6 and TRBJ1-5): GAGVSQSPRYKVTKRGQDVALRCDPISGHVSLYWYRQALGQGPEFLTYFNYEAQQDKSGLPNDRFSAERPEGSISTLTIQRTEQRDSAMYRCASSNAGSQPQHFGDGTRLSIL.

V usage is TRBV30 and J usage is TRBJ2-3; D possibly corresponds to TRBD1 (6 bases). The germline gives CDR1 GTSNPN, CDR2 SVGIG (reference sequence). V gave up 7 bases and J gave up 2 bases, with 19 bases separating them. The CDR3 is 15 amino acids. In DNA form, the CDR3 reads TGTGCCTTGAACCAGAGGACAGAGTTCACAGATACGCAGTATTTT. Translating it yields CALNQRTEFTDTQYF. Complete variable domain (other parts from reference TRBV30 and TRBJ2-3): SQTIHQWPATLVQPVGSPLSLECTVEGTSNPNLYWYRQAAGRGLQLLFYSVGIGQISSEVPQNLSASRPQDRQFILSSKKLLLSDSGFYLCALNQRTEFTDTQYFGPGTRLTVL.

In this sample, this clonotype is medium-sized. In nucleotides, the CDR3 is TGTGCCAGCAGTTACGATAGGGTGTACACCGGGGAGCTGTTTTTT. Translated: CASSYDRVYTGELFF. The V and J genes are TRBV6-5 and TRBJ2-2; D uncertain. Between the trimmed V and J ends, which lost 2 bases and 3 bases, there was a span of 10 bases. CDR1 MNHEY and CDR2 SVGAGI come from the germline V gene. This CDR3 region has 15 residues.

The chain combines TRBV18 with TRBJ2-7; 7 bases map to TRBD1. The CDR3 has 13 residues. J was trimmed by 3 bases and V by 4 bases; bases with no gene match: 3. Per the germline V gene, CDR1 is KGHSH and CDR2 is LQKENI. The CDR3 nucleotides read TGTGCCAGCTCACTAGGGGGCGGCTACGAGCAGTACTTC. Protein: CASSLGGGYEQYF.

The CDR3 sequence is CSAWTSGDPYEQYF. Written as DNA, the CDR3 is TGCAGTGCTTGGACTAGCGGGGACCCGTACGAGCAGTACTTC. The rearrangement uses TRBV20-1 and TRBJ2-7, with 12 positions matching TRBD2. V dropped 5 bases and J dropped 4; count of bases not matched to a gene: 6. The CDR3 extends over 14 amino acids. Germline-derived CDR1 and CDR2 are DFQATT and SNEGSKA (reference sequence).

The chain carries TRBV5-6 and TRBJ1-4, with D perhaps matching TRBD1 (5 bases). V shed 3 bases and J shed 0 bases, with 12 bases lying between them. Per germline, CDR1 SGHDT and CDR2 YYEEEE. The CDR3 loop spans 16 amino acids. The chain's CDR3 is CASSSLATATNEKLFF. CDR3 bases: TGTGCCAGCAGCTCCTTGGCGACAGCAACTAATGAAAAACTGTTTTTT.

This clonotype was seen a handful of times. V and J are TRBV30 and TRBJ1-6; 11 bases fit TRBD1. Germline V CDR1 and CDR2: GTSNPN, SVGIG (reference sequence). The CDR3 contains 23 residues. With 4 bases clipped from V and 7 bases from J, the junction kept 30 bases outside the gene matches. CDR3 loop: CAWTRVKGQGARKGYPANSPLHF. The DNA of the CDR3 is TGTGCCTGGACCCGCGTAAAAGGACAGGGGGCGAGGAAGGGATATCCCGCGAATTCACCCCTCCACTTT.

Sample share makes this clonotype medium-sized. The chain uses TRBV12-3 or TRBV12-4 and TRBJ2-1; tentatively, D is TRBD1 or TRBD2 (5 bases each). The V end was cut by 4 bases, the J end by 2 bases, with 12 bases between. There are 15 residues in the CDR3. The CDR3 loop is CASSSSGTTYNEQFF. In DNA, the CDR3 is TGTGCCAGCAGTTCCTCAGGGACCACCTACAATGAGCAGTTCTTC.

The chain joins TRBV12-3 or TRBV12-4 to TRBJ1-1, with 9 bases that match TRBD1. After removal of 1 base from V and 4 bases from J, the junction contained 10 bases not matched to a gene. The CDR3 extends over 17 amino acids. The CDR3 DNA follows: TGTGCCAGCAGTTTAGTTGTAACAGGGGGCAGGGGCACTGAAGCTTTCTTT. It yields the protein CASSLVVTGGRGTEAFF.

The chain uses TRBV19 and TRBJ1-1; tentatively, D is TRBD1 (6 bases). V was clipped by 7 bases and J by 0 bases, with 9 bases between them. Germline V CDR1 and CDR2: LNHDA, SQIVND (reference sequence). The CDR3 extends over 13 amino acids. The CDR3 sequence is CASTNRVNTEAFF. DNA of the CDR3: TGTGCCAGTACGAACAGGGTGAACACTGAAGCTTTCTTT.

This clonotype is medium-sized (0.01 to 0.1%) within its sample. The chain has TRBV15 and TRBJ2-7; D possibly corresponds to TRBD2 (5 bases). This CDR3 region has 15 residues. Trimming removed 0 bases at V and 1 base at J, with 10 bases between. Germline loops: CDR1 LNHNV, CDR2 YYDKDF (reference sequence). This CDR3 is CATSRDFGVSYEQYF. The CDR3 DNA reads TGTGCCACCAGCAGAGATTTCGGGGTTTCCTACGAGCAGTACTTC.

J is TRBJ2-3 and V is TRBV24-1, with D unresolved. Germline V gene sequence: CDR1 KGHDR, CDR2 SFDVKD. Trimming stripped 1 base from V and 5 bases from J, with 3 bases between. The CDR3 consists of 12 residues. CDR3 residues: CATSDLGDTQYF. The CDR3 DNA is TGTGCCACCAGTGATTTAGGAGATACGCAGTATTTT.

The chain employs TRBV28 and TRBJ1-3; 7 bases align to TRBD1. The CDR3 is made up of 14 amino acids. The germline V gene encodes CDR1 MDHEN and CDR2 SYDVKM. With 7 bases clipped from V and 3 bases from J, the junction kept 6 bases outside the gene matches. The CDR3 loop is CASTSGGDGNTIYF. The CDR3 nucleotides read TGTGCCAGCACCTCAGGGGGTGATGGAAACACCATATATTTT.

This clonotype qualifies as large. The gene calls are TRBV29-1 and TRBJ2-2, with 7 bases matching TRBD1. The CDR3 totals 12 residues. V lost 6 bases, J lost 6 bases, and 4 bases stayed unmatched. The germline V gene has CDR1 SQVTM and CDR2 ANQGSEA. The CDR3, as DNA: TGCAGCGTCGTAGGACAGGCCGGGGAGCTGTTTTTT. It codes for CSVVGQAGELFF.

The chain uses TRBV6-5 and TRBJ1-3; possible D gene TRBD1, 6 bases. This CDR3 has 16 amino acids. V lost 0 bases, J lost 0 bases, and 9 bases lay in between. Per germline, CDR1 MNHEY and CDR2 SVGAGI. CDR3 loop: CASSYSGHLSGNTIYF. The CDR3 DNA reads TGTGCCAGCAGTTACTCGGGACACCTCTCTGGAAACACCATATATTTT.

The genes are TRBV7-2 and TRBJ2-7; 8 bases align to TRBD1. J lost 3 bases, V lost 6 bases, and 7 bases had no gene match. The germline V gene has CDR1 SGHTA and CDR2 FQGNSA. This CDR3 spans 14 amino acids. Here the CDR3 DNA reads TGTGCCAGCAGGTCAGGGGGCAGCTTCTACGAGCAGTACTTC. Its protein is CASRSGGSFYEQYF.

By share of the sample, this clonotype is medium-sized. V usage is TRBV27 and J usage is TRBJ1-1; a possible D gene is TRBD1 (5 bases). CDR3 length: 13 residues. Germline CDR1 and CDR2: MNHEY and SMNVEV (reference sequence). The V end was cut by 4 bases, the J end by 4 bases, with 10 bases between. The CDR3 sequence is CASSWGPSTEAFF. As DNA, the CDR3 is TGTGCCAGCAGTTGGGGACCTTCCACTGAAGCTTTCTTT.